The sequence of this T cell receptor (beta chain) was determined in a study of cytomegalovirus exposure and HLA in healthy donors. In germline, CDR1 is MNHEY, CDR2 SMNVEV (reference sequence). V shed 3 bases and J shed 6 bases, with 15 bases lying between them. CDR3 length: 15 residues. Whole-study results and caveats: The study reported that TCR beta sequences accurately predicted HLA-A and HLA-B alleles in most subjects. Indistinguishable V segments such as TRBV6-2 and TRBV6-3 were excluded.

Comments on this clone: The antigen is unknown.

It was with 60 Vbeta and 13 Jbeta primers that the PCR ran. Repertoires were generated with immunoSEQ multiplex PCR, while TCRdb's copy carries only in-frame clones and drops some. The sample has approximately 190,000 clones; roughly 87% are singletons. This receptor was obtained from a boy aged 2 to 9 in good health and CMV-seronegative. The V call is TRBV27, the J call TRBJ2-1; perhaps TRBD2 as D (6 bases). Source material: PBMCs. The CDR3 region has the DNA TGTGCCAGCAGTTTTATTGCGGGACCGAGCAATGAGCAGTTCTTC. Protein sequence: CASSFIAGPSNEQFF.